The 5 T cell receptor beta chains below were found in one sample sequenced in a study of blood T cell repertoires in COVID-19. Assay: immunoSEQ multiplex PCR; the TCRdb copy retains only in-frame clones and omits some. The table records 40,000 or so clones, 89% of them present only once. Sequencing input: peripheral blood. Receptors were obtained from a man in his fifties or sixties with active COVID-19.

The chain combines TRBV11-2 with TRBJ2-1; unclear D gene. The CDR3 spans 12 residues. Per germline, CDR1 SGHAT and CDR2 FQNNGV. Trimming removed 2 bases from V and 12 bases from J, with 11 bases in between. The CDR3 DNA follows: TGTGCCAGCAGCTTACGAAGCCCAGGGCAGTTCTTC. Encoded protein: CASSLRSPGQFF. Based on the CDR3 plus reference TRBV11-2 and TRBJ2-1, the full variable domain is EAGVAQSPRYKIIEKRQSVAFWCNPISGHATLYWYQQILGQGPKLLIQFQNNGVVDDSQLPKDRFSAERLKGVDSTLKIQPAKLEDSAVYLCASSLRSPGQFFGPGTRLTVL.

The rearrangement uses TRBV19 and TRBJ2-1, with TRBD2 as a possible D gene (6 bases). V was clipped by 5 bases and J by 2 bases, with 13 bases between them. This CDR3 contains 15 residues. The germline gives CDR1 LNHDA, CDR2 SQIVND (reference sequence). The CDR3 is CASSAATGAYNEQFF. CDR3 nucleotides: TGTGCCAGTAGTGCGGCTACGGGAGCCTACAATGAGCAGTTCTTC.

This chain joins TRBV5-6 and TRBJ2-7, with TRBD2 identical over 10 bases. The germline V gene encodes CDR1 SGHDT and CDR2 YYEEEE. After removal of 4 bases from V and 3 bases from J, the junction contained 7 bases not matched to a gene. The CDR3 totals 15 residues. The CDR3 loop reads CASSPTLAGFYEQYF. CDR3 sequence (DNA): TGTGCCAGCAGCCCTACACTAGCGGGGTTCTACGAGCAGTACTTC.

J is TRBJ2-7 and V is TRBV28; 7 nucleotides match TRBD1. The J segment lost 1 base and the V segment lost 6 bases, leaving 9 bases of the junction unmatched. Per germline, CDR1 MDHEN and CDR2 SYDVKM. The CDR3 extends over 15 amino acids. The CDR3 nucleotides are TGTGCCAGCAGGGCCGGGACAGATTTTTCCTACGAGCAGTACTTC. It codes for CASRAGTDFSYEQYF.

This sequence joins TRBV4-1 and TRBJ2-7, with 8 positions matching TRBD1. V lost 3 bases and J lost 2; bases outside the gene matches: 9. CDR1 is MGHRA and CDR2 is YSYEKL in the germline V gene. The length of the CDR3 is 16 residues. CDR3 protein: CASSHLGQGKTYEQYF. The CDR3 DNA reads TGCGCCAGCAGCCACCTCGGACAGGGAAAAACCTACGAGCAGTACTTC.